This T cell receptor beta chain emerged from a study of CD8 T cells in ankylosing spondylitis. Study-level results: Past research had described some motif variants in reactive arthritis synovial fluid and blood. Matched ankylosing spondylitis synovial fluid reportedly showed significant enrichment of disease-linked clones. Typical of ankylosing spondylitis blood, it appeared, was a TCR beta motif of about eight highly homologous variants.

To note about this clonotype: Its antigen is unidentified.

TCRdb passed the 5' RACE reads through MiXCR, listing each CDR3 protein once. The top ten clones hold about a sixth of a sample with fewer than 400,000 distinct CDR3 sequences, about 22% of them seen once. Sequenced input: blood, either unsorted or a sorted T cell fraction (not recorded which). This clonotype was obtained from a male donor with ankylosing spondylitis.

The CDR3 spells CSASPLQGLAIPGELFF. The CDR3 DNA is TGCAGTGCTAGCCCACTCCAGGGACTAGCGATCCCCGGGGAGCTGTTTTTT. The chain is built from TRBV20-1 and TRBJ2-2, with 10 bases matching TRBD2. Germline V gene data show CDR1 as DFQATT and CDR2 as SNEGSKA (reference sequence). With V trimmed by 3 bases and J by 6 bases, 13 bases remained unmatched. CDR3 length equals 17 residues.